This T cell receptor (beta chain) was sequenced for a study of glioma-infiltrating T cells after dendritic cell vaccination. Stated time point: after dendritic cell vaccination, including at tumor progression/relapse. Only patients with spare fresh-frozen tumor and over two years of follow-up were included. The CDR3 length is 13 residues. Per germline, CDR1 LNHDA and CDR2 SQIVND (reference sequence). Trimming stripped 3 bases from V and 9 bases from J, with 15 bases between. Method: immunoSEQ multiplex PCR; TCRdb's copy keeps in-frame clones and lacks some. Of around 87,000 clones in the sample, 75% to 90% are singletons; the top ten hold roughly 6.8%.

The chain links TRBV19 to TRBJ2-7; weak D call: TRBD2 (6 bases). The starting material was blood, obtained after dendritic cell vaccination. This clonotype originated in a human donor with glioblastoma. Written as DNA, the CDR3 is TGTGCCAGTAGTATTAAGGAGGGGCAACCGCAGTACTTC. Encoded protein: CASSIKEGQPQYF.